The 28 T cell receptor beta chains listed next were all sequenced from one sample in a study of T cell repertoires in aging, cancer and after chemotherapy. The template was genomic DNA from peripheral blood, not RNA. TRB rearrangements spanning V, D and J were amplified using mixed TRB-A/B primers. TCRdb fed the multiplex PCR reads into MiXCR, producing one record per CDR3 protein. The sample holds some 6,000 distinct CDR3 sequences, 38% seen once. Sequenced: blood. These receptors originate from a human donor in good health.

This rearrangement joins TRBV7-4 to TRBJ1-6; D is unclear. The CDR3 length is 14 residues. Deletions cut 0 bases from V and 10 bases from J, with 10 bases between. From germline, CDR1 is SGHVT and CDR2 SQSDAQ. The CDR3 region has the DNA TGTGCCAGCAGCTTAGCCCGGGATCGGTCACCCCTCCACTTT. This sequence encodes CASSLARDRSPLHF.

This rearrangement joins TRBV6-2 or TRBV6-3 to TRBJ2-6; D not certain. CDR1 and CDR2 from the germline V gene are MNHEY and SVGEGT. With 3 bases removed from V and 0 bases from J, the gap between germline ends came to 9 bases. This CDR3 is built from 16 residues. The CDR3 region has the DNA TGTGCCAGCAGTTATGCCTCGGACTCTGGGGCCAACGTCCTGACTTTC. This gives the protein CASSYASDSGANVLTF.

The V call is TRBV7-2, the J call TRBJ2-7; 7 nucleotides line up with TRBD1. This CDR3 spans 15 amino acids. V lost 5 bases, J lost 4 bases, and 11 bases stayed unmatched. CDR1 and CDR2 (germline): SGHTA, FQGNSA. The CDR3 loop reads CASSPAGTDIYEQYF. CDR3 coding DNA: TGTGCCAGCAGCCCAGCCGGGACAGACATATACGAGCAGTACTTC.

The chain uses TRBV19 and TRBJ1-1; 7 bases agree with TRBD1. The length of the CDR3 is 17 residues. V was pared by 5 bases and J by 6 bases, with 18 bases of the junction left unmatched. Germline V CDR1 and CDR2: LNHDA, SQIVND (reference sequence). CDR3 in DNA: TGTGCCAGTAGTGCATACCCCCCGACAGGGTATAAGGCTGAAGCTTTCTTT. Its protein product is CASSAYPPTGYKAEAFF. Drawing the rest from reference TRBV19 and TRBJ1-1, the complete variable domain is DGGITQSPKYLFRKEGQNVTLSCEQNLNHDAMYWYRQDPGQGLRLIYYSQIVNDFQKGDIAEGYSVSREKKESFPLTVTSAQKNPTAFYLCASSAYPPTGYKAEAFFGQGTRLTVV.

This clonotype appeared a few times. The rearrangement joins TRBV5-6 to TRBJ2-1, with TRBD1 matching 8 bases. CDR1 and CDR2 from the germline V gene are SGHDT and YYEEEE. The CDR3 has 13 amino acids. Germline trimming cut 6 bases from V and 7 bases from J; bases unmatched to any gene: 6. For the CDR3, the DNA is TGTGCCAGCAATGGACAGGGTTGGAATGAGCAGTTCTTC. Residues: CASNGQGWNEQFF.

This sequence joins TRBV19 and TRBJ2-5; 11 positions agree with TRBD1. The CDR3 is 14 residues long. After removal of 6 bases from V and 5 bases from J, the junction contained 5 bases not matched to a gene. Germline V gene sequence: CDR1 LNHDA, CDR2 SQIVND (reference sequence). CDR3 sequence reads: CASRGQGAAETQYF. The CDR3 bases are TGTGCCAGTAGAGGACAGGGGGCGGCGGAGACCCAGTACTTC.

This clonotype came up a few times. The chain combines TRBV6-5 with TRBJ2-1, with 7 bases lining up with TRBD1. V shed 0 bases and J 3 bases; nucleotides not matched to a gene: 5. The germline gives CDR1 MNHEY, CDR2 SVGAGI. CDR3 length: 16 amino acids. CDR3 DNA sequence: TGTGCCAGCAGTTACTCCTCGGCAGGGGGCTACAATGAGCAGTTCTTC. Its translation: CASSYSSAGGYNEQFF.

The chain recombines TRBV27 with TRBJ1-1; D is possibly TRBD1 (5 bases). Germline V lookup: CDR1 MNHEY, CDR2 SMNVEV (reference sequence). V gave up 0 bases and J gave up 0 bases, with 8 bases separating them. The CDR3 spans 15 residues. CDR3 bases: TGTGCCAGCAGTTTATCGACAGAAATGAACACTGAAGCTTTCTTT. This encodes CASSLSTEMNTEAFF.

The J gene is TRBJ2-1, the V gene TRBV7-6; possible D gene TRBD1, 6 bases. V was pared by 2 bases and J by 6 bases, with 11 bases between. The CDR3 length is 14 residues. CDR1 and CDR2 from the germline V gene are SGHVS and FNYEAQ. CDR3 amino acids: CASSLPGVLNEQFF. Written as DNA, the CDR3 is TGTGCCAGCAGCTTACCAGGGGTCCTCAATGAGCAGTTCTTC.

This clonotype was counted between two and nine times. V and J are TRBV19 and TRBJ2-5; D possibly uses TRBD1 or TRBD2 (5 bases each). V was clipped by 9 bases and J by 3 bases, with 17 bases between them. Germline V gene data show CDR1 as LNHDA and CDR2 as SQIVND (reference sequence). The CDR3 covers 14 residues. The CDR3 loop is CASSLGTAEETQYF. The CDR3 nucleotides read TGTGCCAGCAGCTTGGGGACGGCCGAAGAGACCCAGTACTTC.

V usage is TRBV30 and J usage is TRBJ2-1; either TRBD1 or TRBD2 may fit D (6 bases each). Germline loops: CDR1 GTSNPN, CDR2 SVGIG (reference sequence). Trimming removed 0 bases from V and 0 bases from J, with 12 bases in between. This CDR3 comprises 16 residues. The CDR3 here is CAWSVGGRISYNEQFF. The CDR3 DNA sequence: TGTGCCTGGAGTGTAGGGGGGAGGATCTCCTACAATGAGCAGTTCTTC.

The J gene is TRBJ1-6, the V gene TRBV27; D is unclear. CDR1 MNHEY and CDR2 SMNVEV come from the germline V gene (reference sequence). The CDR3 totals 16 residues. The germline V and J ends were trimmed by 5 bases and 1 base, with 12 bases remaining between them. The CDR3 loop reads CASSGFLGSYNSPLHF. In DNA form, the CDR3 reads TGTGCCAGCAGTGGATTTCTCGGGTCCTATAATTCACCCCTCCACTTT.

A few counts support this clonotype. The chain links TRBV6-5 to TRBJ1-2, with 9 positions matching TRBD1. Germline-derived CDR1 and CDR2 are MNHEY and SVGAGI. The CDR3 covers 15 residues. V shed 2 bases and J 7 bases; nucleotides not matched to a gene: 8. The CDR3 here is CASSYLNRGQGGYTF. For the CDR3, the DNA is TGTGCCAGCAGTTACCTTAACAGGGGGCAGGGTGGCTACACCTTC.

This clonotype was recorded a few times. This CDR3 is CASSLPLTGFYGYTF. In DNA form, the CDR3 reads TGTGCCAGTAGTCTCCCCCTGACAGGCTTCTATGGCTACACCTTC. The V gene is TRBV19, the J gene TRBJ1-2; possibly TRBD1 for D (6 bases). This CDR3 has 15 residues. Trimming pared 5 bases from V and 4 bases from J, leaving 17 bases between. The germline V gene has CDR1 LNHDA and CDR2 SQIVND (reference sequence).

This clonotype was detected only a few times. The V call is TRBV6-1, the J call TRBJ2-5; 12 nucleotides match TRBD2. The CDR3 is 15 residues long. Germline values: CDR1 MNHNS, CDR2 SASEGT. V lost 5 bases to trimming and J lost 0 bases; unmatched junction nucleotides: 1. CDR3 bases: TGTGCCAGCAGTCTAGCGGGGGGGCACCAAGAGACCCAGTACTTC. Translation: CASSLAGGHQETQYF.

This clonotype was observed a few times. The gene calls are TRBV29-1 and TRBJ1-3; no reliable D call. The CDR3 length is 13 residues. Germline-derived CDR1 and CDR2 are SQVTM and ANQGSEA. V lost 4 bases and J 1 base, leaving 8 bases between the germline ends. The CDR3: CSVASDSGNTIYF. The CDR3 DNA follows: TGCAGCGTTGCGTCGGATTCTGGAAACACCATATATTTT.

Worth noting for this clonotype: An end of the junction differs from the germline gene, which may be a read error. The V call is TRBV5-4, the J call TRBJ2-2, with 7 nucleotides matching TRBD1. Germline-derived CDR1 and CDR2 are SGHNT and YYREEE (reference sequence). CDR3 length: 16 residues. CDR3 sequence reads: CASSSGRGQPTRELFF. CDR3 sequence (DNA): TGTGCCAGCAGCTCGGGCAGGGGACAGCCCACCAGGGAGCTGTTTTTT.

The chain joins TRBV19 to TRBJ1-5, with D perhaps matching TRBD1 (6 bases). V lost 6 bases and J 2 bases, leaving 14 bases between the germline ends. The CDR3 consists of 15 residues. Per germline, CDR1 LNHDA and CDR2 SQIVND (reference sequence). CDR3 DNA sequence: TGTGCCAGTAGGAGCGGGACACTAGGCAATCAGCCCCAGCATTTT. Translating it yields CASRSGTLGNQPQHF.

In this sample, this clonotype turned up a few times. The chain joins TRBV12-3 or TRBV12-4 to TRBJ2-7; D remains ambiguous. CDR3 length: 15 amino acids. V lost 1 base to trimming and J lost 4 bases, with 14 bases between them. CDR3 DNA: TGTGCCAGCAGTTTAGAGGTGGTGACCGAATACGAGCAGTACTTC. Residues: CASSLEVVTEYEQYF.

The CDR3 region is CASIIHHPGQGAEDEQFF. Written as DNA, the CDR3 is TGTGCCAGCATCATACACCACCCGGGACAGGGGGCTGAGGATGAGCAGTTCTTC. The chain combines TRBV6-6 with TRBJ2-1; the match to TRBD1 covers 12 bases. The CDR3 totals 18 residues. In germline, CDR1 is MNHNY, CDR2 SVGAGI (reference sequence). The junction had 18 bases not matched to a gene; V was cut back by 7 bases and J by 8 bases.

J is TRBJ2-1 and V is TRBV24-1, with 7 nucleotides matching TRBD1. This CDR3 spans 13 amino acids. Germline lookup yields CDR1 KGHDR and CDR2 SFDVKD. Trimming took 5 bases from V and 6 from J; bases not matched to a gene: 3. The CDR3 sequence: CATSGQGGNEQFF. CDR3 sequence (DNA): TGTGCCACCAGTGGACAGGGTGGCAATGAGCAGTTCTTC.

The V and J genes are TRBV28 and TRBJ2-3, with 8 bases identical to TRBD2. The germline gives CDR1 MDHEN, CDR2 SYDVKM. The CDR3 is 15 amino acids. V shed 7 bases and J 0 bases; nucleotides not matched to a gene: 6. CDR3 in DNA: TGTGCCAGCAAGGGCGGGGGGACTAGCACAGATACGCAGTATTTT. It yields the protein CASKGGGTSTDTQYF.

This clonotype was seen a handful of times. The V and J genes are TRBV6-6 and TRBJ1-5; weak D call: TRBD1 (6 bases). The CDR3 runs to 17 residues. Germline CDR1 reads MNHNY; CDR2 reads SVGAGI (reference sequence). The ends were cut back, 2 bases at V and 4 bases at J, with 18 bases in the middle. The CDR3 sequence: CASSYRPPRDINQPQHF. For the CDR3, the DNA is TGTGCCAGCAGTTACAGGCCCCCCCGGGACATAAATCAGCCCCAGCATTTT.

This clonotype was seen more than once but under ten times. This chain uses TRBV19 with TRBJ1-2; 7 bases are shared with TRBD1. The CDR3 spans 16 residues. The germline CDR1 and CDR2 sequences are LNHDA and SQIVND (reference sequence). Trimming removed 1 base from V and 1 base from J; junction bases left unmatched: 6. The CDR3 region is CASSIAGTVLNYGYTF. CDR3 nucleotide sequence: TGTGCCAGTAGTATAGCCGGGACAGTCCTTAACTATGGCTACACCTTC.

The chain employs TRBV5-4 and TRBJ1-2; TRBD1 matches at 10 bases. The V gene end was trimmed by 3 bases and the J gene end by 6 bases; junction bases not matched to a gene: 5. The CDR3 covers 14 residues. CDR1 SGHNT and CDR2 YYREEE come from the germline V gene (reference sequence). CDR3 in DNA: TGTGCCAGCAGCTGGGGGACAGGGGCTAATGGCTACACCTTC. This translates into CASSWGTGANGYTF.

This clonotype showed up just a few times. The V and J genes are TRBV6-5 and TRBJ1-3; 11 positions match TRBD1. The CDR3 covers 15 residues. V gave up 5 bases and J gave up 4 bases; unmatched junction bases: 4. From germline, CDR1 is MNHEY and CDR2 SVGAGI. The CDR3 DNA sequence: TGTGCCAGCAGTGGACAGGGGGCGAAGGGAAACACCATATATTTT. Translating it yields CASSGQGAKGNTIYF.

This chain links TRBV6-6 with TRBJ1-2; no clear D gene. The CDR3 is 13 residues long. The V gene lost 2 bases and the J gene lost 3 bases, with 7 bases spanning the gap. Per the germline V gene, CDR1 is MNHNY and CDR2 is SVGAGI (reference sequence). CDR3 in amino acids: CASSYARDYGYTF. CDR3 nucleotide sequence: TGTGCCAGCAGTTACGCGCGGGACTATGGCTACACCTTC.

This clonotype appeared a few times. The V call is TRBV5-4, the J call TRBJ2-7; no clear D. This CDR3 is built from 11 residues. CDR1 and CDR2 (germline): SGHNT, YYREEE (reference sequence). Trimming stripped 3 bases from V and 0 bases from J, with 1 base between. This chain's CDR3 is CASSSSYEQYF. In DNA form, the CDR3 reads TGTGCCAGCAGCTCCTCCTACGAGCAGTACTTC.